One sample yielded the 5 T cell receptor beta chains listed below, sequenced in a study of T cell responses to AZD1222 COVID-19 vaccine. The repertoire was sequenced with immunoSEQ multiplex PCR; TCRdb's copy has only in-frame clones and lacks some. The sample carries just over 70,000 clones, 85% recorded once. The sample consisted of peripheral blood, taken on day 0 of AZD1222 vaccination. The receptors originated from an adult in good health.

This chain joins TRBV11-2 and TRBJ2-7, with D maybe TRBD1 (5 bases). Trimming removed 8 bases from V and 1 base from J, with 9 bases in between. CDR3 length equals 12 residues. Germline V gene data show CDR1 as SGHAT and CDR2 as FQNNGV. CDR3 protein: CASAGNSYEQYF. CDR3 nucleotides: TGTGCCAGCGCAGGGAATTCCTACGAGCAGTACTTC.

This chain links TRBV19 with TRBJ1-4; 8 positions agree with TRBD1. The V gene's germline CDR1 is LNHDA and CDR2 SQIVND (reference sequence). The J segment lost 8 bases and the V segment lost 5 bases, leaving 7 bases of the junction unmatched. The CDR3 contains 14 residues. CDR3 sequence: CASSSGQGGEKLFF. The CDR3 bases are TGTGCCAGTAGTTCTGGACAGGGAGGAGAAAAACTGTTTTTT.

The chain joins TRBV15 to TRBJ1-5; no clear D. V dropped 0 bases and J dropped 5 bases, with 5 bases sitting between them. CDR3 length equals 13 residues. Germline assignment: CDR1 LNHNV and CDR2 YYDKDF (reference sequence). The CDR3 reads CATSRDEYQPQHF. CDR3 bases: TGTGCCACCAGCAGAGATGAGTATCAGCCCCAGCATTTT.

V gene TRBV3-1 (or the pseudogene TRBV3-2) combines with J gene TRBJ2-7; unclear D gene. This CDR3 contains 18 residues. The germline V gene has CDR1 LGHDT and CDR2 YNNKEL (reference sequence). The V end was cut by 0 bases, the J end by 2 bases, with 20 bases between. CDR3 sequence: CASSQDLGLGSIPYEQYF. CDR3 sequence (DNA): TGTGCCAGCAGCCAAGATCTAGGGCTAGGATCTATCCCCTACGAGCAGTACTTC.

CDR3 sequence reads: CASCKLKGTYNEQFF. Here the CDR3 DNA reads TGTGCCAGCTGCAAATTGAAAGGGACCTACAATGAGCAGTTCTTC. V usage is TRBV2 and J usage is TRBJ2-1, with D uncertain. V lost 8 bases to trimming and J lost 2 bases, with 16 bases between them. Germline V CDR1 and CDR2: SNHLY, FYNNEI. The CDR3 is made up of 15 amino acids.